The source of this T cell receptor beta chain is a study of regulatory dendritic cells for organ transplantation. The V end lost 2 bases, the J end lost 4 bases, and 13 bases lay between the germline ends. CDR3 length equals 15 residues. Germline lookup yields CDR1 SEHNR and CDR2 FQNEAQ (reference sequence). This table comes from immunoSEQ multiplex PCR, and its TCRdb copy is limited to in-frame clones, with some not included. The data contain roughly 30,000 clones, more than 65% of them singletons. Sequences were obtained from naive CD8+ T cells from blood. Described subset: CD45RA+ naive T cells. The clonotype comes from a human donor in good health. V gene TRBV7-9 combines with J gene TRBJ2-3, with D perhaps matching TRBD1 (5 bases). The DNA for the CDR3 is TGTGCCAGCAGCTTATACAGGTCGGCGGCAGATACGCAGTATTTT. It encodes CASSLYRSAADTQYF.